This T cell receptor beta chain stems from a study of Ad26.COV2.S vaccination and SARS-CoV-2 variants. Whole-study context: Enrolled in COV1001, the donor was in the Ad26.COV2.S trial arm, which received the vaccine. Intramuscularly, Ad26.COV2.S was given either once or twice, 56 days apart. Study-wide points: Substantial breadth was reportedly displayed by spike-specific CD8+ and CD4+ T cell responses after vaccination.

V was cut by 5 bases and J by 1 base, with 12 bases left in between. The germline gives CDR1 MDHEN, CDR2 SYDVKM. This CDR3 has 15 amino acids. Treatment noted: around 19 received Ad26.COV2.S at low or high dose, single or two shots; about 5 received placebo; per-sample allocation not given. The samples were gathered on day 63 after the first injection of vaccine or placebo. Expressing Wuhan-strain SARS-CoV-2 spike, an Ad26 vector served as the vaccine. Profiled with immunoSEQ multiplex PCR; TCRdb holds only in-frame clones, not every one. The profile shows hundreds of thousands of clones, around nine tenths of them singletons. This clone was observed a few times. The antigen is undetermined.

This chain joins TRBV28 and TRBJ1-3, with D maybe TRBD1 (6 bases). The clonotype was recovered from a person aged 18-65 years who received the Ad26.COV2.S COVID-19 vaccine or a placebo. The sequenced sample was peripheral blood, obtained in a trial of Ad26.COV2.S vaccine versus placebo. In DNA form, the CDR3 reads TGTGCCAGCAGTGCTGGGGGGGCTTCTGGAAACACCATATATTTT. As protein: CASSAGGASGNTIYF.